This T cell receptor beta chain was identified during a study of T-cell reconstitution after alpha-beta-depleted transplantation in children. Study results and caveats: From newly produced T cells came most of the T-cell counts and diversity one year after transplant. Expanded clones from the graft, numbering several hundred, reportedly supplied alpha-beta T cells about two months after transplant. From surviving recipient T cells and thymic progenitors came the high day-60 TCRbeta diversity observed in some patients.

Germline V CDR1 and CDR2: SQVTM, ANQGSEA. This CDR3 region has 12 residues. V was pared by 3 bases and J by 3 bases, with 9 bases between. This clonotype showed up many times. Its antigen is not identified. As it was prepared, the TCRbeta library received unique molecular identifiers. TCRdb re-called the PCR reads with MiXCR, one entry per CDR3 protein. This sample has over 450,000 distinct CDR3 sequences, with 8% to 11% found just once. This chain links TRBV29-1 with TRBJ2-7; D might be TRBD2 (5 bases). This receptor was obtained from a child aged 2 to 15 with inherited bone marrow failure, due to receive a stem cell transplant. The sample in question was PBMCs, obtained before TCRalphabeta/CD19-depleted stem cell transplant. This CDR3 reads CSVEHGIYEQYF. CDR3 nucleotide sequence: TGCAGCGTTGAGCACGGGATCTACGAGCAGTACTTC.